This TCR beta chain was identified in a study of beta chain features in type 1 diabetes. General study points: Shorter TCRB CDR3s, moderately but significantly so, were found in Type 1 diabetes patients in all four CD4+ subsets.

The table lists this clone with a few counts. Its antigen remains unknown. The CDR3 runs to 15 residues. V dropped 10 bases and J dropped 4 bases, with 20 bases sitting between them. From germline, CDR1 is LNHDA and CDR2 SQIVND (reference sequence). The sequenced template was cDNA made from the entire isolated RNA. Some clones are missing from TCRdb's copy, which holds only in-frame ones; the method was immunoSEQ multiplex PCR. The data contain a few hundred thousand clones, 10% to 15% of them singletons. Input material: naive CD4+ T cells from blood. This clonotype was obtained from a woman aged 18 to 35 with type 1 diabetes. The genes are TRBV19 and TRBJ1-5; the D gene is possibly TRBD1 (5 bases). The CDR3 sequence is CATRTPAGGNQPQHF. CDR3 bases: TGTGCCACCCGGACTCCTGCGGGGGGTAATCAGCCCCAGCATTTT.